A selection of T cell receptor beta chains follows, all from one sample in a study of blood T cell repertoires in COVID-19. Sequenced by immunoSEQ multiplex PCR; TCRdb stores in-frame clones only, minus some. The sample has 130,000 to 150,000 clones, 80% to 90% seen once. Specimen: peripheral blood. The source of these receptors is a man between 18 and 29 years old with COVID-19, enrolled during active disease. The CDR3 runs from the conserved cysteine through the conserved F or W. Each record gives: V gene, CDR3 length, J gene, D gene, clone size, CDR3 DNA, CDR3 protein. A D gene is named only where the DNA matches it firmly. Clone size, where shown, is once, few, many, or a class for clones that have expanded.

V gene: TRBV9; CDR3 length: 15; J gene: TRBJ1-2; D gene: TRBD1; clone size: .; CDR3 DNA: TGTGCCAGCAGCGTAGGCGGGACAGGAGGCTATGGCTACACCTTC; CDR3 protein: CASSVGGTGGYGYTF
V gene: TRBV23-1; CDR3 length: 17; J gene: TRBJ1-3; D gene: .; clone size: .; CDR3 DNA: TGCGCCAGCAGTCAATCCCACAGGCTGAGCTCTGGAAACACCATATATTTT; CDR3 protein: CASSQSHRLSSGNTIYF
V gene: TRBV27; CDR3 length: 15; J gene: TRBJ2-7; D gene: .; clone size: .; CDR3 DNA: TGTGCCAGCAGTTCAGACAGTTATAAGTCCTACGAGCAGTACTTC; CDR3 protein: CASSSDSYKSYEQYF
V gene: TRBV4-3; CDR3 length: 16; J gene: TRBJ1-6; D gene: .; clone size: .; CDR3 DNA: TGCGCCAGCAGCCACCTACTCACGGGGAGCAATTCACCCCTCCACTTT; CDR3 protein: CASSHLLTGSNSPLHF
V gene: TRBV9; CDR3 length: 15; J gene: TRBJ2-7; D gene: TRBD1; clone size: .; CDR3 DNA: TGTGCCAGCAGCGTAGACGTGGGACAGTCCTACGAGCAGTACTTC; CDR3 protein: CASSVDVGQSYEQYF
V gene: TRBV2; CDR3 length: 13; J gene: TRBJ2-3; D gene: TRBD2; clone size: .; CDR3 DNA: TGTGGGACCAGCGGGAGCCGCACAGATACGCAGTATTTT; CDR3 protein: CGTSGSRTDTQYF
V gene: TRBV27; CDR3 length: 14; J gene: TRBJ2-2; D gene: TRBD2; clone size: .; CDR3 DNA: TGTGCCAGCAGTTGGGCGGGAGGGGGCGGGGAGCTGTTTTTT; CDR3 protein: CASSWAGGGGELFF
V gene: TRBV5-1; CDR3 length: 15; J gene: TRBJ2-3; D gene: TRBD1; clone size: .; CDR3 DNA: TGCGCCAGCAGCCTGGTGGGGACAGTCACAGATACGCAGTATTTT; CDR3 protein: CASSLVGTVTDTQYF
V gene: TRBV30; CDR3 length: 14; J gene: TRBJ1-5; D gene: .; clone size: .; CDR3 DNA: TGTGCCTGGAGCCTCACAGTTAGCAATCAGCCCCAGCATTTT; CDR3 protein: CAWSLTVSNQPQHF
V gene: TRBV4-3; CDR3 length: 14; J gene: TRBJ1-2; D gene: .; clone size: .; CDR3 DNA: TGCGCCAGCAGCCAAGAAGGTTTGGGGCATGGCTACACCTTC; CDR3 protein: CASSQEGLGHGYTF
V gene: TRBV2; CDR3 length: 12; J gene: TRBJ1-4; D gene: .; clone size: .; CDR3 DNA: TGTGCCAGCAGTGCGGGTCGCGAAAAACTGTTTTTT; CDR3 protein: CASSAGREKLFF
V gene: TRBV9; CDR3 length: 11; J gene: TRBJ2-2; D gene: .; clone size: .; CDR3 DNA: TGTGCCAGCACTAACACCGGGGAGCTGTTTTTT; CDR3 protein: CASTNTGELFF
V gene: TRBV6-2/TRBV6-3; CDR3 length: 15; J gene: TRBJ1-5; D gene: TRBD1; clone size: .; CDR3 DNA: TGTGCCAGCAGTCCCGACAGGGGGACCAATCAGCCCCAGCATTTT; CDR3 protein: CASSPDRGTNQPQHF
V gene: TRBV12-3/TRBV12-4; CDR3 length: 13; J gene: TRBJ2-3; D gene: .; clone size: .; CDR3 DNA: TGTGCCAGCAGTTTCTCCGGCACAGATACGCAGTATTTT; CDR3 protein: CASSFSGTDTQYF
V gene: TRBV7-8; CDR3 length: 14; J gene: TRBJ1-1; D gene: .; clone size: .; CDR3 DNA: TGTGCCAGCAGCGCAGAGGGGGACAACACTGAAGCTTTCTTT; CDR3 protein: CASSAEGDNTEAFF
V gene: TRBV24-1; CDR3 length: 12; J gene: TRBJ2-1; D gene: .; clone size: .; CDR3 DNA: TGTGCCTCCCGGGACTCCTACAATGAGCAGTTCTTC; CDR3 protein: CASRDSYNEQFF
V gene: TRBV6-2/TRBV6-3; CDR3 length: 14; J gene: TRBJ2-4; D gene: TRBD1; clone size: once; CDR3 DNA: TGTGCCAGCAGTTACTCGACAGGGGGGAACATTCAGTACTTC; CDR3 protein: CASSYSTGGNIQYF
V gene: TRBV5-5; CDR3 length: 14; J gene: TRBJ2-3; D gene: .; clone size: .; CDR3 DNA: TGTGCCAGCAGAACCATGCGTAACTCTGATACGCAGTATTTT; CDR3 protein: CASRTMRNSDTQYF
V gene: TRBV7-9; CDR3 length: 11; J gene: TRBJ1-3; D gene: .; clone size: few; CDR3 DNA: TGTGCCAGCAGCTTCGGGGGCACCATATATTTT; CDR3 protein: CASSFGGTIYF
V gene: TRBV9; CDR3 length: 15; J gene: TRBJ2-1; D gene: .; clone size: .; CDR3 DNA: TGTGCCAGCAGCCCTTCAAGCCCATCCTACAATGAGCAGTTCTTC; CDR3 protein: CASSPSSPSYNEQFF
V gene: TRBV6-2/TRBV6-3; CDR3 length: 18; J gene: TRBJ2-3; D gene: TRBD2; clone size: .; CDR3 DNA: TGTGCCAGCAGTTCAGGACTAGCGGGAGGGCCTGGCACAGATACGCAGTATTTT; CDR3 protein: CASSSGLAGGPGTDTQYF